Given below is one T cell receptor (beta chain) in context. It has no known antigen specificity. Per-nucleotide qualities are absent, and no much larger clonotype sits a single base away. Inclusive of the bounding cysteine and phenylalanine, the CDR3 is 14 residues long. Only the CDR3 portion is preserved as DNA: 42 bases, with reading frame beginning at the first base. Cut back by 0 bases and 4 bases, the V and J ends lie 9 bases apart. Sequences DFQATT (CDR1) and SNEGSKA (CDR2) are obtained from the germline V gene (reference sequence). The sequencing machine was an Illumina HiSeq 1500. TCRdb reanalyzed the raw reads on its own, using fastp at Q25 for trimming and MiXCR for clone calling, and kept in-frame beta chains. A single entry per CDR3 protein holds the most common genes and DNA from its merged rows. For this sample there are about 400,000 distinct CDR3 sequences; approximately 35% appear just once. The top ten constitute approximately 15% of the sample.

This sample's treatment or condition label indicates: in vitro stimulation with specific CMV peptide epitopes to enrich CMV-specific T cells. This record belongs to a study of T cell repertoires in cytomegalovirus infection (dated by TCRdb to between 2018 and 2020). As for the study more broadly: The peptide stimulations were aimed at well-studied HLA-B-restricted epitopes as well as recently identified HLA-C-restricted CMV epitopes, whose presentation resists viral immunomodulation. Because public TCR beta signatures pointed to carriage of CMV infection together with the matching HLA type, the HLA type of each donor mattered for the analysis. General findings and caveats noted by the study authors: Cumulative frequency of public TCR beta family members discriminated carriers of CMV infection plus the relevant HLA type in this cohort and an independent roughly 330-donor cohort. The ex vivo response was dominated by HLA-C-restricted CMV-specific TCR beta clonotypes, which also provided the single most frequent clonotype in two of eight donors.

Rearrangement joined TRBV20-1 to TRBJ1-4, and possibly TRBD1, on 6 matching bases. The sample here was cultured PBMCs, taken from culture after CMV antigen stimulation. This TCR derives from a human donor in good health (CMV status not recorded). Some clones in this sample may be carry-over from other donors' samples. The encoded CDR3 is CSARDHRDNEKLFF. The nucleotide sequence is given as TGCAGTGCTAGAGATCACAGGGATAATGAAAAACTGTTTTTT.